Listed here are 11 T cell receptor beta chains from one sample, sequenced in a study of cytomegalovirus exposure and HLA in healthy donors. The PCR had 60 Vbeta and 13 Jbeta primers. TCRdb's table, derived via immunoSEQ multiplex PCR, lists solely in-frame clones and lacks some. The sample yields roughly 200,000 clones, around 83% seen once. Sequencing input: PBMCs. These receptors all come from a middle-aged man in good health and CMV-seronegative.

The chain joins TRBV5-1 to TRBJ2-3; D uncertain. Trimming took off 1 base at V and 5 bases at J, with 2 bases between the two ends. The CDR3 has 11 residues. Germline V gene lookup returns CDR1 SGHRS and CDR2 YFSETQ. CDR3 DNA sequence: TGCGCCAGCAGCTTGCAAGATACGCAGTATTTT. Translated, it gives CASSLQDTQYF.

The chain uses TRBV6-1 and TRBJ2-7; 7 bases match TRBD1. From germline, CDR1 is MNHNS and CDR2 SASEGT. The V and J ends lost 6 bases and 4 bases, in that order; junction bases with no gene match: 12. The CDR3 has 15 amino acids. DNA for the CDR3: TGTGCCAGCAGAATCAAAGGGACAGTAGATTACGAGCAGTACTTC. Amino acid sequence: CASRIKGTVDYEQYF.

This clone was counted only a few times. This chain uses TRBV2 with TRBJ1-6, with D possibly matching TRBD1 (6 bases). With 5 bases removed from V and 2 bases from J, the gap between germline ends came to 10 bases. This CDR3 is built from 15 residues. Per germline, CDR1 SNHLY and CDR2 FYNNEI. The CDR3 spells CASSPQGTYNSPLHF. CDR3 in DNA: TGTGCCAGCAGTCCACAGGGCACCTATAATTCACCCCTCCACTTT.

This chain uses TRBV7-9 with TRBJ1-4, with 8 bases identical to TRBD1. CDR1 and CDR2 from the germline V gene are SEHNR and FQNEAQ (reference sequence). Trimming cost V 1 base and J 6 bases; bases outside gene matches: 7. This CDR3 is built from 16 residues. DNA for the CDR3: TGTGCCAGCAGCTTAGTGGCCCCCAGGGGGCATGAAAAACTGTTTTTT. Amino acids: CASSLVAPRGHEKLFF.

This rearrangement joins TRBV7-2 to TRBJ2-3; D may be TRBD2 (5 bases). The CDR3 runs to 15 residues. The V and J ends lost 4 bases and 1 base respectively, with 12 bases between them. In germline, CDR1 is SGHTA, CDR2 FQGNSA. For the CDR3, the DNA is TGTGCCAGCAGCTCCGTCGGACTCGGCACAGATACGCAGTATTTT. Translated: CASSSVGLGTDTQYF.

The rearrangement uses TRBV4-2 and TRBJ1-2, with TRBD1 as a possible D gene (6 bases). Per germline, CDR1 LGHNA and CDR2 YNFKEQ. Deletions cut 0 bases from V and 11 bases from J, with 16 bases between. This CDR3 has 14 residues. CDR3 protein: CASSQDRGGERYTF. DNA of the CDR3: TGTGCCAGCAGCCAAGATCGGGGGGGCGAACGGTACACCTTC.

This clone was found a few times. The J gene is TRBJ1-5, the V gene TRBV4-3, with D tentatively TRBD1 (6 bases). CDR3 length: 14 residues. V was trimmed by 4 bases and J by 4 bases, leaving 11 bases between them. Germline V gene data show CDR1 as LGHNA and CDR2 as YSLEER. The CDR3 sequence is CASSREQGNQPQHF. For the CDR3, the DNA is TGCGCCAGCAGCCGCGAACAGGGAAATCAGCCCCAGCATTTT.

This clone was picked up a small number of times. The junction departs from the called germline gene at one end, perhaps through a read error. V is TRBV28 and J is TRBJ2-7; 7 bases agree with TRBD1. CDR1 and CDR2 from the germline V gene are MDHEN and SYDVKM. This CDR3 spans 12 amino acids. The CDR3 sequence is CASSWGQMPASF. CDR3 in DNA: TGTGCCAGCAGCTGGGGACAGATGCCAGCGAGCTTC. Combining the CDR3 with reference TRBV28 and TRBJ2-7 gives the whole variable domain DVKVTQSSRYLVKRTGEKVFLECVQDMDHENMFWYRQDPGLGLRLIYFSYDVKMKEKGDIPEGYSVSREKKERFSLILESASTNQTSMYLCASSWGQMPASFGPGTRLTVT.

The gene calls are TRBV2 and TRBJ2-7, with a possible D match to TRBD1 (6 bases). CDR1 and CDR2 from the germline V gene are SNHLY and FYNNEI. V lost 7 bases and J 0 bases, leaving 13 bases between the germline ends. CDR3 size: 14 residues. The DNA of the CDR3 is TGTGCCAGCAACCTCCAGGGGCCCTCCTACGAGCAGTACTTC. Protein sequence: CASNLQGPSYEQYF.

The CDR3 DNA sequence: TGCGCCAGCAGTCTTGGGGGGGCGTCCTACGAGCAGTACTTC. Protein sequence: CASSLGGASYEQYF. This chain links TRBV23-1 with TRBJ2-7, with D possibly being TRBD2 (7 bases). TRBV23-1 is filed as an ORF, its function uncertain. Trimming took off 4 bases at V and 1 base at J, with 11 bases between the two ends. This CDR3 comprises 14 residues.

This rearrangement joins TRBV5-1 to TRBJ2-5, with D possibly matching TRBD1 (6 bases). Trimming shortened V by 0 bases and J by 6 bases, and 9 bases separated the two germline ends. The CDR3 runs to 13 residues. Germline-derived CDR1 and CDR2 are SGHRS and YFSETQ. The CDR3 coding sequence is TGCGCCAGCAGCTTGGGGACAGCAAAGACCCAGTACTTC. It specifies CASSLGTAKTQYF.